This T cell receptor (beta chain) was recovered during a study of cytomegalovirus exposure and HLA in healthy donors. On the study more broadly: Of the donors genotyped, approximately 410 in all, around 76% fell in the Caucasian-associated ancestry cluster. The study, taken as a whole, reports: A few CMV-associated chains were confirmed in vitro to be specific for CMV antigens. V- and J-gene trimming in TCR beta was tied to a missense DCLRE1C variant by an analysis performed later. In an earlier analysis, about 87% or about 30%: the productive usage of most TCR beta V segments.

In regard to this clone: Antigen: not known.

60 Vbeta and 13 Jbeta primers were used in PCR. The table came from immunoSEQ multiplex PCR; TCRdb's copy has only in-frame clones and leaves some out. The sample lists around 160,000 clones, approximately 78% occurring once. The CDR3 extends over 15 amino acids. CDR1 is GTSNPN and CDR2 is SVGIG in the germline V gene (reference sequence). V gave up 2 bases and J gave up 7 bases; unmatched junction bases: 8. The receptor was isolated from a man aged 35-49 years in good health and CMV-seropositive. The sequencing sample was made of PBMCs. The rearrangement joins TRBV30 to TRBJ2-7; TRBD2 matches at 13 bases. The CDR3 DNA reads TGTGCCTGGAGTCCACGAGGACTAGCGGGAGAAGAGCAGTACTTC. It is translated as CAWSPRGLAGEEQYF.